Each of the 12 T cell receptor beta chains below was sequenced from the same sample in a study of cytomegalovirus exposure and HLA in healthy donors. Data came from immunoSEQ multiplex PCR; TCRdb stores just in-frame clones and leaves some out. The sample includes 90,000 to 130,000 clones, 89% seen only once; the top ten take under 2%. The sequenced sample consisted of PBMCs. These receptors originate from a woman aged 18-29 years in good health and CMV-seronegative.

Turning to this clone: It is unclear where the CDR3 begins or ends on the DNA, so no DNA is shown, and the CDR3 is as TCRdb lists it. The rearrangement links TRBV21-1 to TRBJ2-6; TRBD1 is the table's D call, not checked against the DNA. TRBV21-1 is labeled a pseudogene. The CDR3 is 21 amino acids long, termini counted. The CDR3 sequence: CASSNGLRTGDFGAGANVLTF.

The chain is built from TRBV28 and TRBJ2-1; the match to TRBD2 covers 8 bases. Losses at the gene ends were 4 bases for V and 8 bases for J; bases not matched to a gene: 13. Germline V CDR1 and CDR2: MDHEN, SYDVKM. This CDR3 has 16 amino acids. The CDR3 sequence: CASSSPGLVTFDEQFF. The CDR3 region has the DNA TGTGCCAGCAGTTCCCCGGGACTAGTAACCTTTGATGAGCAGTTCTTC.

This chain joins TRBV27 and TRBJ1-2; 8 bases agree with TRBD1. In germline, CDR1 is MNHEY, CDR2 SMNVEV (reference sequence). The CDR3 has 13 amino acids. V was clipped by 3 bases and J by 7 bases; unmatched bases: 4. CDR3 in amino acids: CASSFGQGGGYTF. DNA for the CDR3: TGTGCCAGCAGTTTTGGACAGGGAGGTGGCTACACCTTC.

The V gene is TRBV27, the J gene TRBJ2-7; tentatively, D is TRBD2 (6 bases). V was pared by 4 bases and J by 3 bases, with 19 bases between. The CDR3 runs 16 residues. The germline V gene has CDR1 MNHEY and CDR2 SMNVEV (reference sequence). The CDR3 here is CASSSIESGPSYEQYF. Here the CDR3 DNA reads TGTGCCAGCAGTTCCATAGAGAGCGGGCCTAGCTACGAGCAGTACTTC.

The rearrangement links TRBV25-1 to TRBJ2-3; no definite D call. The ends were cut back, 2 bases at V and 6 bases at J, with 9 bases in the middle. In germline, CDR1 is MGHDK, CDR2 SYGVNS. CDR3 length: 13 amino acids. The CDR3: CASSELRMDTQYF. CDR3 nucleotides: TGTGCCAGCAGTGAACTCCGTATGGATACGCAGTATTTT.

The genes are TRBV10-3 and TRBJ2-7; possibly TRBD2 for D (6 bases). CDR3 length equals 15 residues. The V gene's germline CDR1 is ENHRY and CDR2 SYGVKD. V lost 6 bases to trimming and J lost 2 bases, with 17 bases between them. The CDR3 bases are TGTGCCATCAGCACTACCGGGACTGGGACCTACGAGCAGTACTTC. Translated: CAISTTGTGTYEQYF.

The rearrangement uses TRBV4-1 and TRBJ2-7; tentatively, D is TRBD1 (5 bases). Germline assignment: CDR1 MGHRA and CDR2 YSYEKL. The CDR3 is 15 amino acids. The V gene lost 0 bases and the J gene lost 3 bases, with 12 bases spanning the gap. CDR3 residues: CASSQEPDSGYEQYF. DNA for the CDR3: TGCGCCAGCAGCCAAGAACCCGACAGTGGCTACGAGCAGTACTTC.

V is TRBV5-6 and J is TRBJ2-5; 7 bases fit TRBD1. V shed 6 bases, J shed 0 bases, and the junction held 5 bases outside the gene matches. The length of the CDR3 is 14 residues. The germline V gene encodes CDR1 SGHDT and CDR2 YYEEEE. The CDR3 region is CASTRGTNQETQYF. CDR3 DNA: TGTGCCAGCACCAGGGGGACAAACCAAGAGACCCAGTACTTC.

V gene TRBV30 combines with J gene TRBJ2-7, with D possibly matching TRBD1 (6 bases). There are 13 residues in the CDR3. Germline CDR1 and CDR2: GTSNPN and SVGIG (reference sequence). The CDR3 protein is CAFGQPYSYEQYF. As DNA, the CDR3 is TGTGCTTTCGGACAGCCATACTCCTACGAGCAGTACTTC.

The chain uses TRBV14 and TRBJ2-4; D possibly corresponds to TRBD2 (5 bases). V dropped 3 bases and J dropped 8 bases, with 8 bases sitting between them. Germline assignment: CDR1 SGHDN and CDR2 FVKESK. There are 12 residues in the CDR3. The CDR3 reads CASSQNGDIQYF. Here the CDR3 DNA reads TGTGCCAGCAGCCAGAACGGGGACATTCAGTACTTC.

This chain uses TRBV27 with TRBJ2-7; D not resolved. Germline V gives CDR1 MNHEY, CDR2 SMNVEV (reference sequence). The CDR3 runs to 14 residues. The germline V and J ends were trimmed by 2 bases and 1 base, with 9 bases remaining between them. The CDR3 nucleotides are TGTGCCAGCAGTTTAACGGCAGGTTCCTACGAGCAGTACTTC. This sequence encodes CASSLTAGSYEQYF.

The chain recombines TRBV29-1 with TRBJ2-3; TRBD2 agrees at 12 bases. Germline CDR1 and CDR2: SQVTM and ANQGSEA. This CDR3 is 14 amino acids long. V lost 4 bases to trimming and J lost 2 bases; unmatched junction nucleotides: 1. The CDR3 DNA is TGCAGCGTTGGGACTAGCGGGGTCACAGATACGCAGTATTTT. Translating gives CSVGTSGVTDTQYF.